Included here is one T cell receptor (beta chain) sequence, with context. Its specificity is not known. The second PCR ran about 6 to 12 cycles with a sample-barcoded 5' primer and J-beta primers. From the 5' RACE reads, TCRdb called clonotypes with MiXCR, one entry per CDR3 protein. The sample consists of 2 million or so distinct CDR3 sequences, roughly 49% of them appearing once. The data were taken from a study of blood T cells in healthy people across ages. V shed 2 bases and J 6 bases; nucleotides not matched to a gene: 7. This CDR3 has 17 amino acids. Germline CDR1 SGHVS, CDR2 FQNEAQ. The donors, all healthy, were Caucasians living in Russia, aged 6 to 90. Study results and limitations: Among long-lived donors, naive CD4+ cells were more numerous and diversity higher than in aged donors. No conclusive comparison of naive versus antigen-experienced cells was possible with unsorted PBMCs.

The source is a woman between 40 and 55 years old in good health. The specimen was blood. This chain connects TRBV7-8 to TRBJ2-3; 14 bases fit TRBD2. CDR3 bases: TGTGCCAGCAGCTTACCGAGGACTAGCGGGGGGTGGGATACGCAGTATTTT. Its protein is CASSLPRTSGGWDTQYF.